The clone carrying this T cell receptor (beta chain) was seen at least ten times. Its antigen remains unknown. Trimming took 6 bases from V and 6 from J; bases not matched to a gene: 8. The germline V gene encodes CDR1 DFQATT and CDR2 SNEGSKA (reference sequence). The CDR3 has 15 amino acids. The data stem from a study of CD8 T cells in ankylosing spondylitis. The study's findings and limits: Blood from ankylosing spondylitis patients appeared to carry a characteristic roughly eight-variant TCR beta motif. The disease-linked clones had a CD8+ phenotype and low blood frequencies.

Researchers built TCR beta libraries using quantitative 5'-RACE with molecular barcodes. Each CDR3 protein is one row after TCRdb ran MiXCR on the 5' RACE reads. Of about 510,000 distinct CDR3 sequences listed, under 5.5% are singletons. The receptor comes from a male donor with ankylosing spondylitis. The sequencing input was blood, either unsorted or a sorted T cell fraction (not recorded which). This chain links TRBV20-1 with TRBJ2-1; 13 positions match TRBD2. CDR3 bases: TGCAGTGCCAACCCCGGGACTAGCGGGACCAATGAGCAGTTCTTC. It codes for CSANPGTSGTNEQFF.